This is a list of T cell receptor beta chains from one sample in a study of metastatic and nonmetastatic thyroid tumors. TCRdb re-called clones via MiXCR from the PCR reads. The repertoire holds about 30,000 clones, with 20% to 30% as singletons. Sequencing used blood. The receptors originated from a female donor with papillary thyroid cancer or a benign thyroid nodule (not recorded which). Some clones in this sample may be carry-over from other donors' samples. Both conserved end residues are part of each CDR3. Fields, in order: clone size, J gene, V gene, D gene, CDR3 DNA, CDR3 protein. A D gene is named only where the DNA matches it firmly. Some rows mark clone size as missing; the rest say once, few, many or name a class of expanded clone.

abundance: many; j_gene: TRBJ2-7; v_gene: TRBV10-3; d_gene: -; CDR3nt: TGTGCCATCCAGGGGCAACGGGGGGAGCAGTACTTC; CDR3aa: CAIQGQRGEQYF
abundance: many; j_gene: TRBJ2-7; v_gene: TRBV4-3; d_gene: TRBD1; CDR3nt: TGCGCCAGCAGCCCGCGCAGGGGGTTCGAGCAGTACTTC; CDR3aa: CASSPRRGFEQYF
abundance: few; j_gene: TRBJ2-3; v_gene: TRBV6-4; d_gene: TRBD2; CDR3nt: TGTGCCAGCAGTCGACTAGCGGGAGAAACAGATACGCAGTATTTT; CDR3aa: CASSRLAGETDTQYF
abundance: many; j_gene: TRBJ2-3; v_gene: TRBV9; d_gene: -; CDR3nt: TGTGCCAGCAGCGTAACTACGACTTCTAGCACAGATACGCAGTATTTT; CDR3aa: CASSVTTTSSTDTQYF
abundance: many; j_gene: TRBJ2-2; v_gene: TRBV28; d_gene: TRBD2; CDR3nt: TGTGCCAGCAGACTGATGTACTGGCGGGAGGAAACCACCGGGGAGCTGTTTTTT; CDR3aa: CASRLMYWREETTGELFF
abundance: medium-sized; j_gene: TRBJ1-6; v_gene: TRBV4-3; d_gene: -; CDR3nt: TGCGCCAGCAGCCAAGCCGTGAATAATGTTAATTCACCCCTCCACTTT; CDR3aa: CASSQAVNNVNSPLHF
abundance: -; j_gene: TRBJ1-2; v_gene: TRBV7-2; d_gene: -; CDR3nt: TGTGCCAGCAGCCCAGTTCAAAGGCTAAACTATGGCTACACCTTC; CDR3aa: CASSPVQRLNYGYTF
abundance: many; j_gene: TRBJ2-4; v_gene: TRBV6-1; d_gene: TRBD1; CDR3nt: TGTGCCAGCAGCCCATTACGTACAGGGGACCACAGGAAAAACATTCAGTACTTC; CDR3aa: CASSPLRTGDHRKNIQYF
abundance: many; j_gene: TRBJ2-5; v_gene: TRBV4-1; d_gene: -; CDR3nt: TGCGCCAGCAGCCAAGCCCAGCCGGAGACCCAGTACTTC; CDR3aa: CASSQAQPETQYF
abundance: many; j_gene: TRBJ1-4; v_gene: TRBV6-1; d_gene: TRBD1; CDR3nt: TGTGCCAGCAGAAAGTTGACAGGGCCTGATGAAAAACTGTTTTTT; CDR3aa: CASRKLTGPDEKLFF
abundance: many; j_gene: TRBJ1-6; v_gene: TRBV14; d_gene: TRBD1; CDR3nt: TGTGCCAGCAGCCAAGTACAGGGGCGGGGAAATTGGGATTCACCCCTCCACTTT; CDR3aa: CASSQVQGRGNWDSPLHF
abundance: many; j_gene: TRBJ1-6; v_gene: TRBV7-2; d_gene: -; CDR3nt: TGTGCCAGCAGCCGAAAAGAGACAGATTATAATTCACCCCTCCACTTT; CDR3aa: CASSRKETDYNSPLHF
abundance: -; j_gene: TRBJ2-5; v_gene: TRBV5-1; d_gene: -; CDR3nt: TGCGCCAGCAGCTGGACGGGTAGGCAAGAGAGCCAGTACTTC; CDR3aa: CASSWTGRQESQYF
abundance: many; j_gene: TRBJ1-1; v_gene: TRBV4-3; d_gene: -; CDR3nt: TGCGCCAGCAGCCCCACGCCTCCTCTCGCGTCCGGCATCCTGCCTGAAGCTTTCTTT; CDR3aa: CASSPTPPLASGILPEAFF
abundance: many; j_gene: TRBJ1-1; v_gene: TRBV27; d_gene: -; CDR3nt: TGTGCCAGCAACCTACACTCCGGGAACACTGAAGCTTTCTTT; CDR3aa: CASNLHSGNTEAFF
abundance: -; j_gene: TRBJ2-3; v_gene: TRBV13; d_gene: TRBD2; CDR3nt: TGTGCCAGCAGCGGAATGGGACTAGCGGATTATACGCAGTATTTT; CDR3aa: CASSGMGLADYTQYF
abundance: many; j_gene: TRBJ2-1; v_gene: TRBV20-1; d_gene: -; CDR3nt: TGCAGTGCTAGAAGGGGCGCCGGGAGCTCCTACAATGAGCAGTTCTTC; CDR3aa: CSARRGAGSSYNEQFF
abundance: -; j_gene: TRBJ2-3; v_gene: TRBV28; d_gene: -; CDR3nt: TGTGCCAGCGTAATGTGTCCCAACAGTGCAGATACGCAGTATTTT; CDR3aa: CASVMCPNSADTQYF
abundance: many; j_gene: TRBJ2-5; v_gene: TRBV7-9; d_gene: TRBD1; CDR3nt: TGTGCCAGCAGCTTATATATGGGGGACAGGAACCAAGAGACCCAGTACTTC; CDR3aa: CASSLYMGDRNQETQYF
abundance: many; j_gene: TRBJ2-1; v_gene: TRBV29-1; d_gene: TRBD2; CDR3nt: TGCAGCGCACACAGCGGGAGCTCCTACAATGAGCAGTTCTTC; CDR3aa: CSAHSGSSYNEQFF
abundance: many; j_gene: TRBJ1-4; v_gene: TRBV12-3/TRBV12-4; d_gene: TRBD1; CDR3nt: TGTGCCAGCAGTTCCCCGGACAGGGATTTGGAAAAACTGTTTTTT; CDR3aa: CASSSPDRDLEKLFF
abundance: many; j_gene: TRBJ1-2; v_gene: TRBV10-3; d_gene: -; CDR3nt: TGTGCCACCAAAGGGGAATCGGAGAAAAACTATGGCTACACCTTC; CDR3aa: CATKGESEKNYGYTF
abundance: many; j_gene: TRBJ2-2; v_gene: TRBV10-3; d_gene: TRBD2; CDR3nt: TGTGCCACGCTCGGACTAGCGGGTAATGCCGGGGAGCTGTTTTTT; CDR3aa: CATLGLAGNAGELFF
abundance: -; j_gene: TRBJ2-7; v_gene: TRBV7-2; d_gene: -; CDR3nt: TGTGCCAGCAGCTTAACCCCCATGAATAACTACGAGCAGTACTTC; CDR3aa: CASSLTPMNNYEQYF
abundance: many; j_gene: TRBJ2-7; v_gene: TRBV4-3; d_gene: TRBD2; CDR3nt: TGCGCCAGCAGCCAAGTGGCGGGACTAGCGGGCGAGCAGTACTTC; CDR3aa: CASSQVAGLAGEQYF
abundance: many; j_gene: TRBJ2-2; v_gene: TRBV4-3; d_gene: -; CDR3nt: TGCGCCAGCAGCCAAGAGCTAGGGATTCCCGGGGAGCTGTTTTTT; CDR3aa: CASSQELGIPGELFF
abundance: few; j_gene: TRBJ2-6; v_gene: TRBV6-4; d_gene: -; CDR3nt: TGTGCCAGCAGCCGTACAGCTAGTTCTGGGTCCAACGTCCTGACTTTC; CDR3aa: CASSRTASSGSNVLTF
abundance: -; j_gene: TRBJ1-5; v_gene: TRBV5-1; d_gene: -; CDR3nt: TGCGCCAGCAGCTTGGCCGGCAATAGCAATCAGCCCCAGCATTTT; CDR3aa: CASSLAGNSNQPQHF
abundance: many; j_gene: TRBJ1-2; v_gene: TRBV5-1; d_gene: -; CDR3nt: TGCGCCAGCAAAATAGTAGGGGGGCAAGATGGCTACACCTTC; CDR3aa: CASKIVGGQDGYTF
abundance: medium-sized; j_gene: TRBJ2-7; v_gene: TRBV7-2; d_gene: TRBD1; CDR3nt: TGTGCCAGCAGCTTTCAGGGGGCCTCCTACGAGCAGTACTTC; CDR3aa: CASSFQGASYEQYF
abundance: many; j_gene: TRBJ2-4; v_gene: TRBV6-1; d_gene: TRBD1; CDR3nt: TGTGCCAGCAGGTGGCTGACAGGGCCCAAAAACATTCAGTACTTC; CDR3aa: CASRWLTGPKNIQYF
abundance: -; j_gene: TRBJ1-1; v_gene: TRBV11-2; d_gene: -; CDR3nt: TGTGCCATCAGCTTAGTGCCGGGTACGCCCACTGAAGCTTTCTTT; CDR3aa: CAISLVPGTPTEAFF
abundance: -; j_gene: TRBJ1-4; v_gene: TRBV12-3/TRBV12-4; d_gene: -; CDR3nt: TGTGCCAGCAGCCACCGCGCATTAGGGGAAAAACTGTTTTTT; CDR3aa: CASSHRALGEKLFF
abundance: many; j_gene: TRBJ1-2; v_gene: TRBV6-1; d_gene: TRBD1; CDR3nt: TGTGCCAGCAGTGAATTGTTGACAGGGCAGTTCTCTGGCTACACCTTC; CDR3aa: CASSELLTGQFSGYTF
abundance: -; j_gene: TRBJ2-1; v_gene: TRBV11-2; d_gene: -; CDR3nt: TGTGCCAGCAGCTTACCTCGAGGTCATCGGGAGCAGTTCTTC; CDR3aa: CASSLPRGHREQFF
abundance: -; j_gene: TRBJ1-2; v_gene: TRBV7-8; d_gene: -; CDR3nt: TGTGCCAGCAGCTTCGTGCCGGGAGGTGGCTACACCTTC; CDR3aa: CASSFVPGGGYTF
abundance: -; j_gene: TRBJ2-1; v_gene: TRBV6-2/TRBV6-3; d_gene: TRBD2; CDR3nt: TGTGCCAGCAGTTATTTCGAGTTGGGACTAGCGGTAGGTCCTTGGTCCTACAATGAGCAGTTCTTC; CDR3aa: CASSYFELGLAVGPWSYNEQFF
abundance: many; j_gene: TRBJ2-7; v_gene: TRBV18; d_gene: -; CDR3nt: TGTGCCAGCTCACCTATCTCCGGGGGGCTATCCTACGAGCAGTACTTC; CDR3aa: CASSPISGGLSYEQYF
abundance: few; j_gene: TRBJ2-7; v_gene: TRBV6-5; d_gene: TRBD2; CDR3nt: TGTGCCAGCAGTTACGTAGGGACTAGCGTTTCCTACGAGCAGTACTTC; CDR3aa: CASSYVGTSVSYEQYF
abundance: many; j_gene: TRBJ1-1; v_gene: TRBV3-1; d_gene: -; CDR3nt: TGTGCCAGCAGCCAAGAGAATGGGATTGAAGCTTTCTTT; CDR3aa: CASSQENGIEAFF
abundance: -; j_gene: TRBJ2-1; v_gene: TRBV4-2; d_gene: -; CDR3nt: TGTGCCAGCAGCCAAGGGGAGGTCGGGGCAGTGCAGTTCTTC; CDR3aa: CASSQGEVGAVQFF
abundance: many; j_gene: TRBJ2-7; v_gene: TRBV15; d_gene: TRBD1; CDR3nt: TGTGCCACTTCTGAAGACAGGGGGAACTCCTACGAGCAGTACTTC; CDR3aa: CATSEDRGNSYEQYF